One sample yielded the 14 T cell receptor beta chains listed below, sequenced in a study of siplizumab effects on memory and regulatory T cells. Generated by immunoSEQ multiplex PCR, the TCRdb table keeps only in-frame clones and is missing some. The repertoire holds about 69,000 clones, approximately 88% seen once, with 1.5% to 2% in the top ten. Source material: Tregs sorted from blood. All receptors come from a human donor in good health.

The chain combines TRBV6-1 with TRBJ1-1; the D gene is possibly TRBD1 (5 bases). The V gene lost 7 bases and the J gene lost 4 bases, with 19 bases spanning the gap. The CDR3 sequence is 15 residues long. Germline-derived CDR1 and CDR2 are MNHNS and SASEGT. The CDR3 coding sequence is TGTGCCAGCAACACCCTCAGTCTAAGGGGCACTGAAGCTTTCTTT. Encoded protein: CASNTLSLRGTEAFF.

This chain uses TRBV9 with TRBJ1-5; tentatively, D is TRBD1 (5 bases). The CDR3 runs 13 residues. Trimming removed 8 bases from V and 4 bases from J, with 13 bases in between. Germline CDR1 SGDLS, CDR2 YYNGEE. This CDR3 is CASNPGGNQPQHF. CDR3 DNA sequence: TGTGCCAGTAATCCGGGGGGGAATCAGCCCCAGCATTTT.

The chain combines TRBV5-1 with TRBJ1-6; no clear D. V lost 4 bases to trimming and J lost 0 bases, with 8 bases between them. The germline CDR1 and CDR2 sequences are SGHRS and YFSETQ. This CDR3 region has 15 residues. CDR3 DNA: TGCGCCAGCAGCAGGGAGAGCTCCTATAATTCACCCCTCCACTTT. Protein product: CASSRESSYNSPLHF.

The chain combines TRBV11-1 with TRBJ2-7; 7 nucleotides match TRBD2. The CDR3 totals 14 residues. Germline lookup yields CDR1 SGHAT and CDR2 FQDESV (reference sequence). J gave up 2 bases and V 5 bases, and 6 bases lay outside the gene matches. CDR3 region: CASSPGRWPYEQYF. DNA of the CDR3: TGTGCCAGCAGCCCCGGGAGGTGGCCCTACGAGCAGTACTTC. The full variable domain, rest sourced from reference TRBV11-1 and TRBJ2-7, is EAEVAQSPRYKITEKSQAVAFWCDPISGHATLYWYRQILGQGPELLVQFQDESVVDDSQLPKDRFSAERLKGVDSTLKIQPAELGDSAMYLCASSPGRWPYEQYFGPGTRLTVT.

The chain uses TRBV10-3 and TRBJ2-3; perhaps TRBD1 as D (5 bases). Trimming took 2 bases from V and 1 from J, leaving 7 bases between them. CDR1 and CDR2 (germline): ENHRY, SYGVKD. This CDR3 is built from 14 residues. CDR3 DNA: TGTGCCATCAGTGAGATCAGGGGCACAGATACGCAGTATTTT. This translates into CAISEIRGTDTQYF.

The rearrangement links TRBV6-1 to TRBJ1-2; no clear D. The CDR3 contains 9 residues. V was clipped by 5 bases and J by 8 bases, with 3 bases between them. The germline CDR1 and CDR2 sequences are MNHNS and SASEGT. Written as DNA, the CDR3 is TGTGCCAGCAGTCCGGGCTACACCTTC. Its protein product is CASSPGYTF.

This chain joins TRBV29-1 and TRBJ1-2, with D unclear. Germline V gene lookup returns CDR1 SQVTM and CDR2 ANQGSEA. The CDR3 contains 11 residues. V lost 5 bases and J lost 2, with 6 bases in between. CDR3 amino acids: CSVRVNYGYTF. The DNA for the CDR3 is TGCAGCGTTAGAGTGAACTATGGCTACACCTTC.

This clone has a handful of counts. The chain uses TRBV10-3 and TRBJ2-5; D remains ambiguous. This CDR3 is 14 amino acids long. Trimming took off 2 bases at V and 2 bases at J, with 9 bases between the two ends. The germline CDR1 and CDR2 sequences are ENHRY and SYGVKD. The CDR3 sequence is CAISEGSRQETQYF. Written as DNA, the CDR3 is TGTGCCATCAGTGAGGGCAGCAGACAAGAGACCCAGTACTTC.

The rearrangement links TRBV2 to TRBJ2-1, with TRBD2 matching over 8 bases. This CDR3 has 13 amino acids. CDR1 and CDR2 from the germline V gene are SNHLY and FYNNEI. The ends lost 4 bases at V and 7 bases at J; junction bases unmatched: 3. CDR3 bases: TGTGCCAGCAGTGTGGAGCGGGAGAATGAGCAGTTCTTC. It is translated as CASSVERENEQFF.

The chain combines TRBV29-1 with TRBJ2-1, with 7 positions matching TRBD2. The ends lost 3 bases at V and 7 bases at J; junction bases unmatched: 3. From germline, CDR1 is SQVTM and CDR2 ANQGSEA. This CDR3 contains 12 residues. CDR3 bases: TGCAGCGTTGACGGGAGGTTTAATGAGCAGTTCTTC. This translates into CSVDGRFNEQFF.

The genes are TRBV6-5 and TRBJ2-3; 7 bases fit TRBD1. Germline CDR1 reads MNHEY; CDR2 reads SVGAGI. V dropped 8 bases and J dropped 5; count of bases not matched to a gene: 7. The CDR3 runs to 13 residues. The CDR3 region is CASAIQGEDTQYF. The CDR3 nucleotides read TGTGCCAGCGCTATTCAGGGGGAAGATACGCAGTATTTT.

This clone was counted a single time. V gene TRBV21-1 combines with J gene TRBJ2-7; the listed D gene, TRBD2, was not tested against the DNA. TRBV21-1 is assigned pseudogene status. CDR3 length: 13 amino acids. CDR3 in amino acids: CASSKPSSYEQYF. For the CDR3, the DNA is TGTGCCAGCAGCAAACCGAGCTCCTACGAGCAGTACTTC.

This chain connects TRBV9 to TRBJ2-2; possibly TRBD2 for D (6 bases). CDR1 is SGDLS, CDR2 YYNGEE, per germline. This CDR3 is 13 amino acids long. Trimming shortened V by 6 bases and J by 7 bases, and 13 bases separated the two germline ends. The CDR3 loop reads CASTQEGNGELFF. CDR3 DNA: TGTGCCAGCACCCAGGAGGGTAACGGGGAGCTGTTTTTT.

V is TRBV9 and J is TRBJ1-3, with D maybe TRBD1 (6 bases). CDR3 length: 15 residues. CDR1 and CDR2 (germline): SGDLS, YYNGEE. With 5 bases removed from V and 0 bases from J, the gap between germline ends came to 12 bases. The CDR3: CASSKGGVSGNTIYF. DNA of the CDR3: TGTGCCAGCAGTAAAGGGGGAGTCTCTGGAAACACCATATATTTT.